The rows below give T cell receptor beta chains drawn from one sample of a study of blood T cells in healthy people across ages. TCRdb re-analysed the 5' RACE reads in MiXCR, keeping a single row per CDR3 protein. The data hold over 1,500,000 distinct CDR3 sequences, with 49% observed a single time. Input material: blood. Source of these receptors: a woman aged 35 to 49 in good health. The CDR3 runs from the conserved cysteine through the conserved F or W. A D gene is named only where the DNA matches it firmly. The size entry is marked missing in some rows and otherwise reads once, few, many or a size class.

clone_size,d_call,v_call,j_call,cdr3_length,cdr3_nt,cdr3_aa
NA,NA,TRBV7-2,TRBJ2-3,18,TGTGCCAGCAGCACCAGAGAACCCCGCAGTGGATCGTTGGATACGCAGTATTTT,CASSTREPRSGSLDTQYF
NA,TRBD2,TRBV19,TRBJ2-1,18,TGTGCCAGTAGTTCCCCGAGACTAGCGGGGCGGGGATACAATGAGCAGTTCTTC,CASSSPRLAGRGYNEQFF
NA,NA,TRBV20-1,TRBJ1-2,11,TGCAGTGCCACGCCCCAGGGTGGCTACACCTTC,CSATPQGGYTF
NA,TRBD2,TRBV20-1,TRBJ2-3,16,TGCAGTGCTACCGGGACTAGCGGGGGTTACACAGATACGCAGTATTTT,CSATGTSGGYTDTQYF
NA,NA,TRBV4-3,TRBJ1-5,16,TGCGCCAGCAGCCAATCTACGGGACTGGTCAATCAGCCCCAGCATTTT,CASSQSTGLVNQPQHF
few,TRBD2,TRBV20-1,TRBJ2-7,16,TGCAGTGCTAGCGGCCCCTTAGCGGGGGGAGTCTACGAGCAGTACTTC,CSASGPLAGGVYEQYF
NA,TRBD1,TRBV27,TRBJ1-2,13,TGTGCCAGCACCGGGACAGGGTCGGATGGCTACACCTTC,CASTGTGSDGYTF
NA,TRBD1,TRBV3-1,TRBJ1-6,16,TGTGCCACAGCCGTCAGCAGGGGGCCGCAGAATTCACCCCTCCACTTT,CATAVSRGPQNSPLHF
NA,TRBD1,TRBV5-6,TRBJ2-1,15,TGTGCCAGCAGATCCCGGGACAGGGGGCTGATTGAGCAGTTCTTC,CASRSRDRGLIEQFF
NA,TRBD2,TRBV24-1,TRBJ2-5,15,TGTGCCACCAGTGGAGTAGCGGGGGGGCCAGAGACCCAGTACTTC,CATSGVAGGPETQYF
few,TRBD1,TRBV15,TRBJ2-1,16,TGTGCCACCAGCAGAGAAAGGACAGGATACTACAATGAGCAGTTCTTC,CATSRERTGYYNEQFF
NA,TRBD1,TRBV6-6,TRBJ2-7,15,TGTGCCAGCAGTCGACAGGGGACCCGCTCCTACGAGCAGTACTTC,CASSRQGTRSYEQYF
NA,NA,TRBV5-1,TRBJ2-6,17,TGCGCCAGCAGCTTCTCCTCCGACATCTCTGGGGCCAACGTCCTGACTTTC,CASSFSSDISGANVLTF
NA,NA,TRBV20-1,TRBJ2-3,13,TGCAGTGCTAGTCTACGACGCACAGATACGCAGTATTTT,CSASLRRTDTQYF
NA,NA,TRBV6-1,TRBJ2-7,15,TGTGCCAGCAGTGACAGGGGCTTCAGCTCCTACGAGCAGTACTTC,CASSDRGFSSYEQYF
NA,NA,TRBV7-2,TRBJ2-7,14,TGTGCCAGCAGCTTCCGTGGGTGCTCCTACGAGCAGTACTTC,CASSFRGCSYEQYF
few,TRBD1,TRBV5-1,TRBJ2-5,15,TGCGCCAGCAGCGGGGCGACAGGGGTTCAAGAGACCCAGTACTTC,CASSGATGVQETQYF
NA,NA,TRBV11-2,TRBJ2-7,13,TGTGCCAGCAGCTTGATAGTCGGCTACGAGCAGTACTTC,CASSLIVGYEQYF
NA,NA,TRBV15,TRBJ2-4,13,TGTGCCACCAGCGCAGGGAATAGAAACATTCAGTACTTC,CATSAGNRNIQYF
NA,NA,TRBV6-1,TRBJ2-6,17,TGTGCCAGCAGTGACCCGGGACTCCGTGGTGGGGCCAACGTCCTGACTTTC,CASSDPGLRGGANVLTF
NA,NA,TRBV5-6,TRBJ2-1,14,TGTGCCAGCAGCTTGGAGTCAGATTACAATGAGCAGTTCTTC,CASSLESDYNEQFF
NA,TRBD1,TRBV6-2/TRBV6-3,TRBJ2-1,16,TGTGCCAGCAGCCCCGGACAGGGGAGAGAGTTCAATGAGCAGTTCTTC,CASSPGQGREFNEQFF
many,NA,TRBV7-2,TRBJ2-7,14,TGTGCCAGCAGCTCGGGGACGCCAACCTACGAGCAGTACTTC,CASSSGTPTYEQYF
NA,NA,TRBV20-1,TRBJ2-5,13,TGCAGTGCTAGAGGGAGTGCGCAAGAGACCCAGTACTTC,CSARGSAQETQYF
NA,NA,TRBV10-3,TRBJ2-1,15,TGTGCCATAAAACTCGGGGGCGGTTCTATTGATGAGCAGTTCTTC,CAIKLGGGSIDEQFF
NA,TRBD1,TRBV20-1,TRBJ1-6,16,TGCAGTGCTAGAACACAGGGGGACGGTTGGGGTTCACCCCTCCACTTT,CSARTQGDGWGSPLHF
NA,NA,TRBV13,TRBJ1-5,14,TGTGCCAGCAGCTTCGGGGGGGAAGATCAGCCCCAGCATTTT,CASSFGGEDQPQHF
NA,NA,TRBV7-9,TRBJ1-6,16,TGTGCCAGCAGCGTCGCTGACAGGACTCTTGGATCACCCCTCCACTTT,CASSVADRTLGSPLHF
few,TRBD1,TRBV12-3/TRBV12-4,TRBJ2-5,14,TGTGCCAGCAAGGACCGGGACAGGAAAGAGACCCAGTACTTC,CASKDRDRKETQYF
NA,TRBD2,TRBV5-1,TRBJ2-5,16,TGCGCCAGCAGCCCCCTGACTAGCGGGGGATTAGAGACCCAGTACTTC,CASSPLTSGGLETQYF
NA,NA,TRBV5-1,TRBJ1-6,17,TGCGCCAGCAGCTTGCTGGGGGCCCCAGTTCCTGGTTCACCCCTCCACTTT,CASSLLGAPVPGSPLHF
NA,NA,TRBV20-1,TRBJ2-1,14,TGCAGTGCCTCAGCAACCGACCCGTACAATGAGCAGTTCTTC,CSASATDPYNEQFF
NA,NA,TRBV3-1,TRBJ1-2,12,TGTGCCAGCAGCCAAGCGGTGGATGGCTACACCTTC,CASSQAVDGYTF
NA,TRBD1,TRBV5-1,TRBJ2-6,19,TGCGCCAGCAGCTTGGTCCCTGACAGGGGTCGATCTGGGGCCAACGTCCTGACTTTC,CASSLVPDRGRSGANVLTF
NA,NA,TRBV20-1,TRBJ1-6,12,TGCAGTGCTAGATATTATAATTCACCCCTCCACTTT,CSARYYNSPLHF
NA,TRBD1,TRBV7-3,TRBJ2-3,13,TGTGCCAGCAGCCCTACTACGACAGGGGCGCAGTATTTT,CASSPTTTGAQYF
many,TRBD1,TRBV7-9,TRBJ2-7,14,TGTGCCAGCAGCTTAGCGGGACAGGCCTACGAGCAGTACTTC,CASSLAGQAYEQYF
NA,TRBD1,TRBV4-1,TRBJ1-6,15,TGCGCCAGCAGCCAGGACAGGGCTGTCGGGTCACCCCTCCACTTT,CASSQDRAVGSPLHF
once,NA,TRBV9,TRBJ1-2,13,TGTGCCAGCAGCGAGGACGGTTACTATGGCTACACCTTC,CASSEDGYYGYTF
NA,NA,TRBV15,TRBJ2-1,14,TGTGCCACCAGCAGCGGGACCAACAACTACGAGCAGTTCTTC,CATSSGTNNYEQFF
NA,TRBD1,TRBV9,TRBJ2-1,18,TGTGCCAGCAGCGTAGATGGCAGGGGGCGCCTCCTACCCAATGAGCAGTTCTTC,CASSVDGRGRLLPNEQFF
once,NA,TRBV13,TRBJ1-1,15,TGTGCCAGCAGCGCCGTGGGGGAAGGAAACACTGAAGCTTTCTTT,CASSAVGEGNTEAFF
few,NA,TRBV15,TRBJ1-2,15,TGTGCCACCAGCAGAGTAGCTCCACAGGGCGGCGGCTACACCTTC,CATSRVAPQGGGYTF
NA,TRBD2,TRBV6-1,TRBJ2-1,17,TGTGCCAGCAGTGAAACTAGCGGGGGGATTTCCTACAATGAGCAGTTCTTC,CASSETSGGISYNEQFF
once,NA,TRBV18,TRBJ2-4,17,TGTGCCAGCTCACCAGTAAAGACAGATTTAGCCAAAAACATTCAGTACTTC,CASSPVKTDLAKNIQYF
few,NA,TRBV29-1,TRBJ2-1,13,TGCAGCGTTACAGGACAGACCTACAATGAGCAGTTCTTC,CSVTGQTYNEQFF
NA,NA,TRBV7-8,TRBJ1-2,15,TGTGCCAGCAGCGCCCACGGGACCCCTAACTATGGCTACACCTTC,CASSAHGTPNYGYTF
NA,TRBD1,TRBV6-5,TRBJ2-7,14,TGTGCCAGCAGTCTCCAGGGACAGTCCTACGAGCAGTACTTC,CASSLQGQSYEQYF
NA,NA,TRBV18,TRBJ1-2,15,TGTGCCAGCTCACCAAATGCAGGGAGGAAATATGGCTACACCTTC,CASSPNAGRKYGYTF
NA,NA,TRBV11-2,TRBJ2-3,14,TGTGCCAGCAGCTTTATAGCGTCTACGGATACGCAGTATTTT,CASSFIASTDTQYF
few,NA,TRBV6-1,TRBJ2-7,14,TGTGCCAGCAGTGAAGGAGGGGGGGCGAACGAGCAGTACTTC,CASSEGGGANEQYF
few,NA,TRBV5-5,TRBJ2-3,16,TGTGCCAGCAGCTTCGTAGGGGGACGGAACACAGATACGCAGTATTTT,CASSFVGGRNTDTQYF
NA,TRBD1,TRBV7-9,TRBJ2-7,15,TGTGCCAGCAGCAACCGGGACAGATCCTACAATGAGCAGTACTTC,CASSNRDRSYNEQYF
NA,NA,TRBV24-1,TRBJ2-5,14,TGTGCCACCAGTGAAACAGGGCCCCAAGAGACCCAGTACTTC,CATSETGPQETQYF
NA,TRBD1,TRBV12-3/TRBV12-4,TRBJ2-3,16,TGTGCCAGCAGCCATGGACAGGGGGAAAACACAGATACGCAGTATTTT,CASSHGQGENTDTQYF
NA,NA,TRBV25-1,TRBJ1-6,15,TGTGCCAGCAGTGAATCGTTCGGGGTTAGGTCACCCCTCCACTTT,CASSESFGVRSPLHF
NA,NA,TRBV7-2,TRBJ1-4,16,TGTGCCAGCAGCTTAGCATCGGGGGTTCTTGGAGAAAAACTGTTTTTT,CASSLASGVLGEKLFF
NA,TRBD1,TRBV6-5,TRBJ1-6,15,TGTGCCAGCAGCAGACAGGGAGTAGGGAATTCACCCCTCCACTTT,CASSRQGVGNSPLHF
NA,NA,TRBV7-3,TRBJ2-5,16,TGTGCCAGCAGCGTAGAAACGGAGGGAAGGCCGGAGACCCAGTACTTC,CASSVETEGRPETQYF
NA,NA,TRBV4-3,TRBJ2-5,14,TGCGCCAGCAGCCAAGAATCGGGGGAGAGGACCCAGTACTTC,CASSQESGERTQYF